This entry lists 7 T cell receptor beta chains sequenced from one sample in a study of cytomegalovirus exposure and HLA in healthy donors. The method was immunoSEQ multiplex PCR; TCRdb's version includes in-frame clones alone and lacks a portion of them. The sample holds some 130,000 clones; approximately 90% are singletons and the top ten take nearly 6.5%. Specimen: PBMCs. The receptors here all came from a woman aged 18-29 years in good health and CMV-seropositive.

This chain connects TRBV15 to TRBJ1-2; D perhaps matches TRBD1 (5 bases). With 0 bases removed from V and 3 bases from J, the gap between germline ends came to 8 bases. Germline V gene sequence: CDR1 LNHNV, CDR2 YYDKDF (reference sequence). The CDR3 is 14 amino acids. CDR3 nucleotide sequence: TGTGCCACCAGCAGAGATGGAGGGGACTATGGCTACACCTTC. Its translation: CATSRDGGDYGYTF.

V and J are TRBV19 and TRBJ2-7; D is possibly TRBD1 (5 bases). Germline lookup yields CDR1 LNHDA and CDR2 SQIVND (reference sequence). V lost 5 bases and J lost 3, with 11 bases in between. The CDR3 length is 13 residues. CDR3 protein: CASSFGHLYEQYF. CDR3 bases: TGTGCCAGTAGTTTCGGACACCTCTACGAGCAGTACTTC.

The chain uses TRBV28 and TRBJ1-2; TRBD1 aligns across 10 bases. The CDR3 totals 14 residues. Germline V gene lookup returns CDR1 MDHEN and CDR2 SYDVKM. Trimming removed 5 bases from V and 5 bases from J; junction bases left unmatched: 5. The CDR3 DNA sequence: TGTGCCAGCAGTACCGGGACAGGGGAATATGGCTACACCTTC. It translates to CASSTGTGEYGYTF.

This clone showed up just once. The J gene is TRBJ2-2, the V gene TRBV5-4; no firm D call. Germline V CDR1 and CDR2: SGHNT, YYREEE (reference sequence). The V and J ends lost 1 base and 8 bases respectively, with 3 bases between them. The CDR3 totals 11 residues. The CDR3 region is CASSLSGELFF. The CDR3 coding sequence is TGTGCCAGCAGCTTGTCTGGGGAGCTGTTTTTT.

This CDR3 reads CASSLAIGDTEAFF. DNA of the CDR3: TGTGCCAGCAGCTTAGCGATAGGAGACACTGAAGCTTTCTTT. The V gene is TRBV7-6, the J gene TRBJ1-1; D unclear. With 0 bases removed from V and 3 bases from J, the gap between germline ends came to 8 bases. Germline V gene lookup returns CDR1 SGHVS and CDR2 FNYEAQ. The CDR3 covers 14 residues.

The chain carries TRBV6-5 and TRBJ1-2; D not resolved. In germline, CDR1 is MNHEY, CDR2 SVGAGI. The CDR3 loop spans 15 amino acids. V was cut by 2 bases and J by 4 bases, with 14 bases left in between. The CDR3 DNA reads TGTGCCAGCAGTTACGGACGGTCCGGACTCTATGGCTACACCTTC. Its translation is CASSYGRSGLYGYTF.

This clone was picked up one time. The V call is TRBV5-6, the J call TRBJ2-5, with 15 bases that match TRBD2. The trim removed 0 bases at V and 4 bases at J, leaving 4 bases unmatched. The CDR3 covers 17 residues. CDR1 is SGHDT, CDR2 YYEEEE, per germline. This chain's CDR3 is CASSLGRTSGGAETQYF. The CDR3 DNA follows: TGTGCCAGCAGCTTGGGACGGACTAGCGGGGGGGCAGAGACCCAGTACTTC.